These 29 T cell receptor beta chains came from one sample sequenced in a study of identical twins (dated by TCRdb to about 2016). Library prep was done by 5' RACE. TCRdb lists the instrument as Illumina HiSeq 2000. TCRdb reprocessing: public reads trimmed at Q25 with fastp, clones called with MiXCR, in-frame beta chains kept. All rows with the same CDR3 protein become a single entry with the most common DNA and genes. The sample profile shows about 280,000 distinct CDR3 sequences; roughly 8.6% of them were found once. The ten largest account for over 2% of the sample. Another study also made use of these data, one on yellow fever vaccine responses in identical twins.

What was sequenced was memory (CD45RO+) T cells sorted from blood. This specimen's cell subset or site label, interpreted: CD45RO+ enriched T cells. Receptor source: a woman aged 18-30 years in good health.

This clonotype showed up many times. The CDR3 is CASTDQMAGQPQHF. The CDR3 bases are TGTGCCAGCACTGATCAGATGGCGGGGCAGCCCCAGCATTTT. The rearrangement joins TRBV6-1 to TRBJ1-5, with unresolved D. Per germline, CDR1 MNHNS and CDR2 SASEGT. CDR3 length equals 14 residues. V dropped 7 bases and J dropped 7 bases, with 17 bases sitting between them.

This clonotype was seen many times. The chain couples TRBV12-3 or TRBV12-4 to TRBJ1-5; D perhaps matches TRBD1 (6 bases). The CDR3 totals 16 residues. The ends were cut back, 3 bases at V and 0 bases at J, with 12 bases in the middle. CDR3 sequence: CASSLSWGASNQPQHF. The CDR3 nucleotides read TGTGCCAGCAGTTTGTCTTGGGGGGCTAGCAATCAGCCCCAGCATTTT.

This clonotype was detected a few times. CDR3 region: CASSWGLSTYNEQFF. The CDR3 bases are TGTGCCAGCAGCTGGGGGCTTTCCACCTACAATGAGCAGTTCTTC. This chain links TRBV7-2 with TRBJ2-1; a possible D gene is TRBD1 (6 bases). CDR1 is SGHTA and CDR2 is FQGNSA in the germline V gene. CDR3 length equals 15 residues. The V gene lost 4 bases and the J gene lost 2 bases, with 12 bases spanning the gap.

V gene TRBV7-6 combines with J gene TRBJ1-6; D gene ambiguous. V was trimmed by 8 bases and J by 5 bases, leaving 13 bases between them. Germline CDR1 reads SGHVS; CDR2 reads FNYEAQ. This CDR3 is built from 14 residues. The CDR3 reads CASSKGLNNSPLHF. In DNA, the CDR3 is TGTGCCAGCTCAAAAGGGCTGAATAATTCACCCCTCCACTTT.

This clonotype was found many times. The rearrangement joins TRBV5-1 to TRBJ1-1, with D possibly TRBD1 on 6 matching bases. The CDR3 contains 15 residues. Trimming cost V 1 base and J 4 bases, with 14 bases left between them. In germline, CDR1 is SGHRS, CDR2 YFSETQ. CDR3 DNA: TGCGCCAGCAGCTTGCCCACAGGGTCCCGCACTGAAGCTTTCTTT. It specifies CASSLPTGSRTEAFF.

This clonotype was counted only a few times. The rearrangement joins TRBV25-1 to TRBJ2-2, with D perhaps matching TRBD2 (6 bases). CDR3 size: 16 residues. Looked up from germline, CDR1 is MGHDK and CDR2 is SYGVNS. V was trimmed by 2 bases and J by 3 bases, leaving 13 bases between them. The CDR3 sequence: CASSEPATSYTGELFF. Here the CDR3 DNA reads TGTGCCAGCAGTGAACCCGCTACTAGCTACACCGGGGAGCTGTTTTTT. Complete variable domain (other parts from reference TRBV25-1 and TRBJ2-2): EADIYQTPRYLVIGTGKKITLECSQTMGHDKMYWYQQDPGMELHLIHYSYGVNSTEKGDLSSESTVSRIRTEHFPLTLESARPSHTSQYLCASSEPATSYTGELFFGEGSRLTVL.

This clonotype was seen a few times. The chain carries TRBV7-2 and TRBJ2-1; 11 bases are shared with TRBD2. The CDR3 spans 13 residues. Germline lookup yields CDR1 SGHTA and CDR2 FQGNSA. Unmatched junction bases numbered 4, after V lost 5 bases and J lost 10 bases. The CDR3, as DNA: TGTGCCAGCAGCCTGGGACTAGCGGAAGAGCAGTTCTTC. Translated: CASSLGLAEEQFF.

This clonotype was seen a handful of times. This chain uses TRBV11-2 with TRBJ1-4; D not certain. CDR1 is SGHAT, CDR2 FQNNGV, per germline. The CDR3 totals 12 residues. V was shortened by 3 bases and J by 7 bases, with 6 bases between the two germline ends. The CDR3 coding sequence is TGTGCCAGCAGCTTCGGTGGTGAAAAACTGTTTTTT. Amino acid sequence: CASSFGGEKLFF. The entire variable domain, with the rest obtained from reference TRBV11-2 and TRBJ1-4, is as follows: EAGVAQSPRYKIIEKRQSVAFWCNPISGHATLYWYQQILGQGPKLLIQFQNNGVVDDSQLPKDRFSAERLKGVDSTLKIQPAKLEDSAVYLCASSFGGEKLFFGSGTQLSVL.

This clonotype was recorded many times. The chain has TRBV29-1 and TRBJ2-1; 7 nucleotides agree with TRBD1. V lost 5 bases and J lost 6; bases outside the gene matches: 4. This CDR3 is built from 12 residues. From germline, CDR1 is SQVTM and CDR2 ANQGSEA. The CDR3, as DNA: TGCAGCGTTTCAGACAGGGTCAATGAGCAGTTCTTC. Translated: CSVSDRVNEQFF.

This clonotype appeared a few times. The rearrangement links TRBV7-3 to TRBJ1-2; 7 bases align to TRBD1. The CDR3 consists of 12 residues. From germline, CDR1 is SGHTA and CDR2 FQGTGA. V dropped 4 bases and J dropped 8; count of bases not matched to a gene: 4. CDR3 sequence: CASSSGQNGYTF. The CDR3 nucleotides are TGTGCCAGCAGCTCGGGACAGAACGGCTACACCTTC.

The table lists this clonotype with a few counts. V and J are TRBV5-1 and TRBJ1-6; a weak D match, TRBD1 (5 bases). The germline V gene encodes CDR1 SGHRS and CDR2 YFSETQ. The V gene lost 0 bases and the J gene lost 7 bases, with 11 bases spanning the gap. The CDR3 runs 15 residues. The DNA of the CDR3 is TGCGCCAGCAGCTTGGAGGGACCGCTAAATTCACCCCTCCACTTT. It specifies CASSLEGPLNSPLHF.

This clonotype appeared a few times. The chain carries TRBV9 and TRBJ2-3, with 9 positions matching TRBD2. CDR3 length equals 16 residues. After removal of 3 bases from V and 3 bases from J, the junction contained 8 bases not matched to a gene. Per germline, CDR1 SGDLS and CDR2 YYNGEE. CDR3 residues: CASSADDSGGTDTQYF. The DNA for the CDR3 is TGTGCCAGCAGCGCGGATGATAGCGGGGGAACAGATACGCAGTATTTT. The full variable domain, completed using reference TRBV9 and TRBJ2-3, is DSGVTQTPKHLITATGQRVTLRCSPRSGDLSVYWYQQSLDQGLQFLIQYYNGEERAKGNILERFSAQQFPDLHSELNLSSLELGDSALYFCASSADDSGGTDTQYFGPGTRLTVL.

To note about this clonotype: This may stem from a read error, because a much larger clone lies one nucleotide away. The chain combines TRBV24-1 with TRBJ2-3; tentative D call: TRBD2 (5 bases). The germline V gene encodes CDR1 KGHDR and CDR2 SFDVKD. The CDR3 has 13 amino acids. DNA of the CDR3: TGTGCCATCAGTGACCCATTAGCGAGTAAGCAGTATTTT. Its translation: CAISDPLASKQYF.

This clonotype has a count of ten or more. V and J are TRBV12-3 or TRBV12-4 and TRBJ2-1; 7 nucleotides line up with TRBD1. V dropped 6 bases and J dropped 0; count of bases not matched to a gene: 2. This CDR3 is built from 14 residues. Written as DNA, the CDR3 is TGTGCCAGCAGGCGACAGGGCTCCTACAATGAGCAGTTCTTC. This codes for CASRRQGSYNEQFF.

This clonotype was counted ten times or more. This sequence joins TRBV5-1 and TRBJ2-2; possible D gene TRBD1, 5 bases. CDR1 is SGHRS, CDR2 YFSETQ, per germline. V was pared by 4 bases and J by 7 bases, with 17 bases between. The CDR3 contains 15 residues. The CDR3 reads CASSPLGQGNGELFF. The CDR3 DNA reads TGCGCCAGCAGCCCCCTCGGCCAGGGTAACGGGGAGCTGTTTTTT.

This clonotype was counted only a few times. This chain connects TRBV3-1 to TRBJ2-4; 8 bases fit TRBD2. This CDR3 comprises 14 residues. Germline CDR1 and CDR2: LGHDT and YNNKEL (reference sequence). J was trimmed by 3 bases and V by 6 bases; bases with no gene match: 4. The CDR3: CASRREGGKNIQYF. The CDR3 DNA is TGTGCCAGCAGACGGGAGGGAGGCAAAAACATTCAGTACTTC.

Many counts were recorded for this clonotype. This chain links TRBV6-1 with TRBJ2-1; D not certain. Per the germline V gene, CDR1 is MNHNS and CDR2 is SASEGT. This CDR3 comprises 14 residues. V lost 5 bases and J 6 bases, leaving 14 bases between the germline ends. This CDR3 is CASSLTASGNEQFF. For the CDR3, the DNA is TGTGCCAGCAGTCTAACCGCCTCCGGCAATGAGCAGTTCTTC.

The chain uses TRBV7-3 and TRBJ2-5, with TRBD2 as a possible D gene (6 bases). V was cut by 3 bases and J by 3 bases, with 14 bases left in between. The CDR3 is 15 amino acids. Germline V gene data show CDR1 as SGHTA and CDR2 as FQGTGA. The CDR3 DNA follows: TGTGCCAGCAGCTTGGGGCCCGGGGGTAAAGAGACCCAGTACTTC. This translates into CASSLGPGGKETQYF.

This clonotype has more than one count but fewer than ten. The chain recombines TRBV14 with TRBJ2-3; TRBD2 agrees at 9 bases. The CDR3 has 16 amino acids. The ends lost 0 bases at V and 4 bases at J; junction bases unmatched: 5. Germline CDR1 SGHDN, CDR2 FVKESK. Written as DNA, the CDR3 is TGTGCCAGCAGCCAAGATGTGACTAGCGGACCAGATACGCAGTATTTT. This codes for CASSQDVTSGPDTQYF.

Concerning this clonotype: The missing conserved phenylalanine or tryptophan at the end of this CDR3 makes a read error likely. V gene TRBV28 combines with J gene TRBJ1-5; 8 nucleotides agree with TRBD1. The germline V gene has CDR1 MDHEN and CDR2 SYDVKM. The CDR3 consists of 16 residues. Germline trimming cut 3 bases from V and 5 bases from J; bases unmatched to any gene: 9. This CDR3 reads CASSLVRGQGDQPQHL. The CDR3 DNA reads TGTGCCAGCAGTTTGGTTAGAGGACAGGGCGATCAGCCCCAGCATCTT.

For this clonotype: This clone may be a read error of a much larger clone one base away. CDR3 protein: CASTPGPAGLNEQFF. In DNA form, the CDR3 reads TGTGCCAGCACCCCAGGACCAGCGGGACTCAATGAGCAGTTCTTC. The chain has TRBV3-1 and TRBJ2-1; 7 bases fit TRBD2. Germline V CDR1 and CDR2: LGHDT, YNNKEL (reference sequence). V was clipped by 7 bases and J by 6 bases; unmatched bases: 12. This CDR3 has 15 residues.

The chain recombines TRBV20-1 with TRBJ2-7, with D maybe TRBD1 (6 bases). The germline V and J ends were trimmed by 0 bases and 6 bases, with 12 bases remaining between them. This CDR3 has 13 amino acids. Germline V gene data show CDR1 as DFQATT and CDR2 as SNEGSKA (reference sequence). The CDR3 loop reads CSARDPGAGEQYF. CDR3 bases: TGCAGTGCTAGAGATCCAGGGGCGGGCGAGCAGTACTTC.

The table lists this clonotype with a few counts. This chain connects TRBV5-6 to TRBJ1-4, with a tentative D call TRBD1 (5 bases). Trimming took 4 bases from V and 5 from J, leaving 12 bases between them. The CDR3 has 14 amino acids. CDR1 SGHDT and CDR2 YYEEEE come from the germline V gene. The CDR3 DNA reads as TGTGCCAGCAGCCAAAGGGGCGTGAATGAAAAACTGTTTTTT. It translates to CASSQRGVNEKLFF.

Only a few counts were recorded for this clonotype. The V gene is TRBV12-3 or TRBV12-4, the J gene TRBJ1-3, with D uncertain. This CDR3 comprises 14 residues. The CDR3 region is CADQQTSIGNTIYF. The CDR3 bases are TGTGCAGACCAACAGACATCGATAGGAAACACCATATATTTT.

In this sample, this clonotype turned up many times. The chain joins TRBV5-1 to TRBJ2-7; D may be TRBD2 (5 bases). The CDR3 is 13 amino acids. With 2 bases removed from V and 6 bases from J, the gap between germline ends came to 12 bases. Germline CDR1 and CDR2: SGHRS and YFSETQ. The CDR3 nucleotides are TGCGCCAGCAGCTTCCCGGGATCTGGCGAGCAGTACTTC. Encoded protein: CASSFPGSGEQYF.

This clonotype was found a few times. V usage is TRBV5-1 and J usage is TRBJ2-3; no clear D gene. Trimming took off 5 bases at V and 5 bases at J, with 9 bases between the two ends. Germline V lookup: CDR1 SGHRS, CDR2 YFSETQ. This CDR3 comprises 12 residues. The DNA for the CDR3 is TGCGCCAGCAGATATCACGGAGATACGCAGTATTTT. Translating gives CASRYHGDTQYF.

In its sample, this clonotype was seen many times. The V and J genes are TRBV5-1 and TRBJ1-4, with D hard to call. This CDR3 region has 15 residues. V lost 5 bases and J 5 bases, leaving 16 bases between the germline ends. Germline V gene sequence: CDR1 SGHRS, CDR2 YFSETQ. The CDR3 spells CASSPSQEINEKLFF. DNA of the CDR3: TGCGCCAGCAGTCCATCGCAGGAGATCAATGAAAAACTGTTTTTT.

This clonotype came up many times. V is TRBV12-3 or TRBV12-4 and J is TRBJ2-7; the D gene is possibly TRBD2 (6 bases). Trimming shortened V by 6 bases and J by 0 bases, and 12 bases separated the two germline ends. The CDR3 has 14 residues. This chain's CDR3 is CASRDDGSSYEQYF. Here the CDR3 DNA reads TGTGCCAGCAGAGATGACGGGAGCTCCTACGAGCAGTACTTC.

There are many counts of this clonotype. The chain recombines TRBV6-1 with TRBJ2-7; D might be TRBD1 (9 bases). Trimming shortened V by 7 bases and J by 3 bases, and 19 bases separated the two germline ends. The CDR3 is 15 amino acids. The germline V gene has CDR1 MNHNS and CDR2 SASEGT. The CDR3 DNA sequence: TGTGCCAGCACCTACGGGGGGGACAGGGTCTACGAGCAGTACTTC. Amino acids: CASTYGGDRVYEQYF.